Presented here are 19 T cell receptor beta chains from one specimen sequenced in a study of blood T cells in healthy people across ages. Using a J-beta primer mix together with a sample-barcoded 5' primer, a second PCR was run for roughly 7 to 12 cycles. TCRdb reanalysed the 5' RACE reads using MiXCR and keeps one entry per CDR3 protein. Among over 1,500,000 distinct CDR3 sequences listed, roughly two fifths were seen once. Sequenced: blood. These receptors were taken from a human donor in good health.

This clonotype was seen a handful of times. The chain uses TRBV6-2 or TRBV6-3 and TRBJ1-2; 8 bases fit TRBD1. J gave up 3 bases and V 0 bases, and 6 bases lay outside the gene matches. Germline CDR1 MNHEY, CDR2 SVGEGT. The length of the CDR3 is 16 residues. The CDR3 loop is CASSYSSRGQDYGYTF. CDR3 coding DNA: TGTGCCAGCAGTTACTCCTCCAGGGGGCAGGACTATGGCTACACCTTC.

The chain is built from TRBV6-2 or TRBV6-3 and TRBJ1-5; 7 bases agree with TRBD1. Per germline, CDR1 MNHEY and CDR2 SVGEGT. The V gene end was trimmed by 2 bases and the J gene end by 7 bases; junction bases not matched to a gene: 11. The CDR3 consists of 16 residues. CDR3 region: CASSYPPGGAEQPQHF. CDR3 sequence (DNA): TGTGCCAGCAGTTACCCCCCAGGGGGGGCAGAGCAGCCCCAGCATTTT.

This chain joins TRBV20-1 and TRBJ1-2, with 9 bases that match TRBD1. This CDR3 spans 13 amino acids. Germline loops: CDR1 DFQATT, CDR2 SNEGSKA (reference sequence). V lost 6 bases and J lost 4; bases outside the gene matches: 6. The CDR3, as DNA: TGCAGTGCCCAGACAGGGGGTGGCTATGGCTACACCTTC. The encoded protein is CSAQTGGGYGYTF.

This clonotype occurred a few times. The chain joins TRBV7-9 to TRBJ1-2; D is undetermined. Germline CDR1 is SEHNR and CDR2 is FQNEAQ (reference sequence). The CDR3 length is 13 residues. Trimming removed 5 bases at V and 2 bases at J, with 9 bases between. The CDR3 DNA sequence: TGTGCCAGCAGCCCCCCTGCAAACTATGGCTACACCTTC. Translation: CASSPPANYGYTF.

The chain combines TRBV4-2 with TRBJ1-1, with 11 bases identical to TRBD1. The V and J ends lost 1 base and 3 bases, in that order; junction bases with no gene match: 1. The CDR3 sequence is 15 residues long. In germline, CDR1 is LGHNA, CDR2 YNFKEQ. The CDR3 coding sequence is TGTGCCAGCAGCCAAGTGGGACAGGGGGACACTGAAGCTTTCTTT. Its protein is CASSQVGQGDTEAFF.

This clonotype has only a few counts. This chain connects TRBV7-9 to TRBJ1-2, with D possibly TRBD1 on 5 matching bases. Trimming stripped 3 bases from V and 4 bases from J, with 18 bases between. The CDR3 covers 16 residues. Germline CDR1 SEHNR, CDR2 FQNEAQ (reference sequence). The CDR3 here is CASSFTGNPGTYGYTF. In DNA, the CDR3 is TGTGCCAGCAGCTTTACAGGAAACCCGGGCACCTATGGCTACACCTTC.

The chain employs TRBV4-3 and TRBJ1-4; D is possibly TRBD1 (5 bases). From germline, CDR1 is LGHNA and CDR2 YSLEER. Deletions cut 0 bases from V and 5 bases from J, with 13 bases between. The CDR3 spans 16 residues. CDR3 loop: CASSQDKGTGNEKLFF. The CDR3 bases are TGCGCCAGCAGCCAAGATAAAGGGACTGGGAATGAAAAACTGTTTTTT.

This clonotype came up once. This sequence joins TRBV7-9 and TRBJ2-1; D is ambiguous. V lost 7 bases, J lost 1 base, and 11 bases lay in between. Germline CDR1 SEHNR, CDR2 FQNEAQ (reference sequence). This CDR3 comprises 14 residues. The CDR3 region is CASTLARSYNEQFF. In DNA form, the CDR3 reads TGTGCCAGCACCCTGGCACGGTCCTACAATGAGCAGTTCTTC.

The chain combines TRBV28 with TRBJ2-2; a possible D gene is TRBD2 (5 bases). CDR1 MDHEN and CDR2 SYDVKM come from the germline V gene. V was cut by 7 bases and J by 3 bases, with 6 bases left in between. The CDR3 runs to 12 residues. The CDR3 region has the DNA TGTGCCAGCATGGGAGACACCGGGGAGCTGTTTTTT. Translated: CASMGDTGELFF.

The V call is TRBV5-4, the J call TRBJ2-5; 7 bases map to TRBD2. Germline trimming cut 2 bases from V and 5 bases from J; bases unmatched to any gene: 6. From germline, CDR1 is SGHNT and CDR2 YYREEE (reference sequence). This CDR3 contains 14 residues. CDR3 DNA sequence: TGTGCCAGCAGCTTCAGGGACTACCTGGAGACCCAGTACTTC. Protein product: CASSFRDYLETQYF.

The J gene is TRBJ1-5, the V gene TRBV2; D ambiguous. V lost 4 bases and J lost 1, with 8 bases in between. Germline CDR1 SNHLY, CDR2 FYNNEI. The CDR3 consists of 14 residues. For the CDR3, the DNA is TGTGCCAGCAGTGTGTCTAGGAGCAATCAGCCCCAGCATTTT. Its protein is CASSVSRSNQPQHF. Complete variable domain (other parts from reference TRBV2 and TRBJ1-5): EPEVTQTPSHQVTQMGQEVILRCVPISNHLYFYWYRQILGQKVEFLVSFYNNEISEKSEIFDDQFSVERPDGSNFTLKIRSTKLEDSAMYFCASSVSRSNQPQHFGDGTRLSIL.

There are a few counts of this clonotype. The chain recombines TRBV6-1 with TRBJ2-1, with D possibly being TRBD1 or TRBD2 (6 bases each). The V and J ends lost 4 bases and 4 bases respectively, with 11 bases between them. The CDR3 spans 14 residues. Germline loops: CDR1 MNHNS, CDR2 SASEGT. CDR3 in DNA: TGTGCCAGCAGTGGGGGAGGACAGTACAATGAGCAGTTCTTC. Translating it yields CASSGGGQYNEQFF.

This chain connects TRBV27 to TRBJ1-5; D remains ambiguous. This CDR3 region has 15 residues. Germline assignment: CDR1 MNHEY and CDR2 SMNVEV (reference sequence). The V end lost 6 bases, the J end lost 0 bases, and 12 bases lay between the germline ends. The CDR3 DNA reads as TGTGCCAGCAGGGAGCGATTTCATAGCAATCAGCCCCAGCATTTT. Translation: CASRERFHSNQPQHF.

V gene TRBV6-2 or TRBV6-3 combines with J gene TRBJ2-7, with a weak D call TRBD1 (6 bases). Germline CDR1 MNHEY, CDR2 SVGEGT. The germline V and J ends were trimmed by 2 bases and 1 base, with 15 bases remaining between them. The CDR3 totals 16 residues. CDR3 sequence (DNA): TGTGCCAGCAGTTACCCCTCGGACAGACGATCCTACGAGCAGTACTTC. Protein: CASSYPSDRRSYEQYF.

Points on this clonotype: With a much larger clone just one base away, this may be a read error. In DNA form, the CDR3 reads TGCGCCAGCAGGGTCACTGAGACAGATACGCGGTATTTT. Translation gives CASRVTETDTRYF. This rearrangement joins TRBV5-1 to TRBJ2-3, with D possibly matching TRBD1 (5 bases). Germline V gene data show CDR1 as SGHRS and CDR2 as YFSETQ. The CDR3 has 13 amino acids.

About this clonotype itself: A junction end diverges from the germline sequence, so it may reflect a read error. The chain carries TRBV7-2 and TRBJ2-1; D is unclear. CDR3 length equals 15 residues. In germline, CDR1 is SGHTA, CDR2 FQGNSA. The CDR3 sequence: CASGLVGDSYNEQFF. The CDR3 DNA sequence: TGTGCCAGCGGCTTAGTTGGAGACTCCTACAATGAGCAGTTCTTC.

The gene calls are TRBV29-1 and TRBJ1-1; no firm D call. This CDR3 spans 11 amino acids. Germline CDR1 SQVTM, CDR2 ANQGSEA. Trimming cost V 8 bases and J 1 base, with 8 bases left between them. CDR3: CSSGRNTEAFF. Here the CDR3 DNA reads TGCAGCTCCGGTAGGAACACTGAAGCTTTCTTT.

The sample holds a few counts of this clonotype. One end of the junction fails to match germline, which may point to a read error. V is TRBV7-3 and J is TRBJ2-7; TRBD1 or TRBD2 may be the D gene (6 bases each). CDR3 length: 15 residues. Germline V gives CDR1 SGHTA, CDR2 FQGTGA. The CDR3 bases are TGTGTCAGCAGCCCATGGGGGGCCAAAGACTACGAGCAGTACTTC. This codes for CVSSPWGAKDYEQYF.

The V gene is TRBV7-3, the J gene TRBJ2-4, with TRBD2 matching 11 bases. The last part of the DNA fits TRBJ2-5 better; the J call may be wrong. The germline V gene encodes CDR1 SGHTA and CDR2 FQGTGA. There are 16 residues in the CDR3. The CDR3 protein is CASSLTSGGGGETQYF. DNA of the CDR3: TGTGCCAGCAGCTTAACTAGCGGGGGGGGTGGAGAGACCCAGTACTTC.